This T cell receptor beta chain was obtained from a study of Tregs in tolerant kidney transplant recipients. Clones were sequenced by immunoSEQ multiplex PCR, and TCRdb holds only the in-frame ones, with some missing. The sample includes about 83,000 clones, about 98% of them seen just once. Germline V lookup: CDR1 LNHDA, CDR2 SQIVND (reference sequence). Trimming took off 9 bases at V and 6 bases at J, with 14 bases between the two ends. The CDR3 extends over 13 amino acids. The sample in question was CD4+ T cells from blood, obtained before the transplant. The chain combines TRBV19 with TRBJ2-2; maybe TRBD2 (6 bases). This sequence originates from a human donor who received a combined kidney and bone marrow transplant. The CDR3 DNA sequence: TGTGCCAGCGGAGCTAGCGCGGCCGGGGAGCTGTTTTTT. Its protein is CASGASAAGELFF.